Reported below is one T cell receptor beta chain. The antigen is not known. This specimen belongs to a study of cytomegalovirus exposure and HLA in healthy donors. Overall study context: The 130 or so validation repertoires, a later analysis reported, used the same platform as the 666 first-cohort repertoires.

After removal of 6 bases from V and 7 bases from J, the junction contained 6 bases not matched to a gene. Per the germline V gene, CDR1 is LNHDA and CDR2 is SQIVND (reference sequence). This CDR3 contains 12 residues. Overall study findings and caveats: In vitro, three CMV-associated chains proved specific for CMV antigens. Rare TCR sequences dominated, though some public TCRs recurred in many donors.

The data were produced by immunoSEQ multiplex PCR, yet TCRdb's version contains in-frame clones alone and is incomplete. The sample lists over 200,000 clones, 87% occurring once. This TCR was recovered from a woman younger than 35 in good health and CMV-seropositive. The chain joins TRBV19 to TRBJ2-7; 7 positions match TRBD2. Source material: PBMCs. The CDR3 nucleotides read TGTGCCAGTAGCGGGGGGTCCGCGGAGCAGTACTTC. Its translation: CASSGGSAEQYF.